The clone carrying this T cell receptor beta chain has more than one count but fewer than ten. Its antigen remains unknown. This sample was taken from a study of glioma-infiltrating T cells. The study, taken as a whole, reports: Gliomas, especially low-grade, showed above-expected tissue-blood divergence; non-neoplastic patients showed below.

Germline V gene lookup returns CDR1 LGHNA and CDR2 YNFKEQ. The CDR3 covers 17 residues. V lost 5 bases to trimming and J lost 1 base; unmatched junction nucleotides: 12. TCR alpha and beta CDR3 regions were amplified from RNA using iRepertoire nested multiplex PCR. TCRdb re-analysed the multiplex PCR reads in MiXCR, keeping a single row per CDR3 protein. Of approximately 190,000 distinct CDR3 sequences in the sample, approximately 30% are singletons; the top ten hold 20% to 25%. The sequence was obtained from a human donor with low-grade glioma or glioblastoma, undergoing nonglioma brain surgery, or in good health (not recorded which). Sequencing used glioma tissue, nonneoplastic brain tissue, or PBMCs (not recorded which). This chain uses TRBV4-2 with TRBJ2-3; 7 nucleotides align to TRBD2. CDR3 nucleotide sequence: TGTGCCAGCAGCGGGATAGCCGGGACTATTGGCACAGATACGCAGTATTTT. This sequence encodes CASSGIAGTIGTDTQYF.